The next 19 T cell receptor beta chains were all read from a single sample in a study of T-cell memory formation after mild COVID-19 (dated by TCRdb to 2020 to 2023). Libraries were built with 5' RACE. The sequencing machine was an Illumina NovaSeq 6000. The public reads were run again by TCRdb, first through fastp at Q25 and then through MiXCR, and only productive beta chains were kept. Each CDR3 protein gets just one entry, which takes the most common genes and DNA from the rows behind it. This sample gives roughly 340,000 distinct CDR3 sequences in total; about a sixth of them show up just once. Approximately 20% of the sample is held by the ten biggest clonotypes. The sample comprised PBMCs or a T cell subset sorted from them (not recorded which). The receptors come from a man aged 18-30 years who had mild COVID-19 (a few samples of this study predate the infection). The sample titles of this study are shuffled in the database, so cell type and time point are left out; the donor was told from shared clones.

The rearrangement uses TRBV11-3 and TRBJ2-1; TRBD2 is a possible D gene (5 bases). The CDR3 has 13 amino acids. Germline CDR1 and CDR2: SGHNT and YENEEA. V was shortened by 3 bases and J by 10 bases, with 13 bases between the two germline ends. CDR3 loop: CASSLGDAVEQFF. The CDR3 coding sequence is TGTGCCAGCAGCTTGGGAGACGCGGTGGAGCAGTTCTTC.

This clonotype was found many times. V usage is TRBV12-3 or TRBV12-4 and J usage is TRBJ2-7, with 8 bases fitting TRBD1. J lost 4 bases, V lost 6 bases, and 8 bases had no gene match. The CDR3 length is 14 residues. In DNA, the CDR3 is TGTGCCAGCAGCTGGACAGGGTCCGATTACGAGCAGTACTTC. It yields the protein CASSWTGSDYEQYF.

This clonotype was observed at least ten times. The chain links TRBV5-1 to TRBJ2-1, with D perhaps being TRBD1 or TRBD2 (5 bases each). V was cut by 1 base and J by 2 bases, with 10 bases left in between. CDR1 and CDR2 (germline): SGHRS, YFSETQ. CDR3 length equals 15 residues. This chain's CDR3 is CASSLLWGTYNEQFF. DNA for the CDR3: TGCGCCAGCAGCTTGTTGTGGGGGACCTACAATGAGCAGTTCTTC.

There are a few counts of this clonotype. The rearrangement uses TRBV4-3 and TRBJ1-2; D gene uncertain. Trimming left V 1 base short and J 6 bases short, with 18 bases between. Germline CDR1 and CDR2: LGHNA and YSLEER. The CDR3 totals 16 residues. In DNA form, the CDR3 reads TGCGCCAGCAGCCAAGCACCCTCCGCAGGCTCGGATGGCTACACCTTC. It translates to CASSQAPSAGSDGYTF.

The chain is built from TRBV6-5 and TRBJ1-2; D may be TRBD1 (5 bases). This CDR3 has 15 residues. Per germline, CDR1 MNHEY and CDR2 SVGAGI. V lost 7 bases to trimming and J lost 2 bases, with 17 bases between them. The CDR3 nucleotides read TGTGCCAGCAACGACTACGGTTGGGGGAACTATGGCTACACCTTC. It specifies CASNDYGWGNYGYTF.

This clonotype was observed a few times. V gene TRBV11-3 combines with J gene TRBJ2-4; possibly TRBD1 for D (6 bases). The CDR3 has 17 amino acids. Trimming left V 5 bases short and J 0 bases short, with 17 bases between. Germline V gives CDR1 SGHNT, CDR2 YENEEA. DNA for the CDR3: TGTGCCAGCAGCCCTCGGGTCGACAGGCCAGCCAAAAACATTCAGTACTTC. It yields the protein CASSPRVDRPAKNIQYF.

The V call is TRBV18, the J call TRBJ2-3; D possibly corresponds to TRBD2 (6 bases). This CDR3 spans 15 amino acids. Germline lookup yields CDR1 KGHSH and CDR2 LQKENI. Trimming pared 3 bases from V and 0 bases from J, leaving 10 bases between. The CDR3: CASSPDYSSTDTQYF. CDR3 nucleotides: TGTGCCAGCTCACCGGACTATTCTAGCACAGATACGCAGTATTTT.

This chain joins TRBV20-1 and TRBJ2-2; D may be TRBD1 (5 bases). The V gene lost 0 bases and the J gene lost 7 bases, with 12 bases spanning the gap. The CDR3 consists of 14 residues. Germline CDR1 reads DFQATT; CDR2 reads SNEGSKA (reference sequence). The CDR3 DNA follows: TGCAGTGCTAGAGATTTGACAGAGAACGGGGAGCTGTTTTTT. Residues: CSARDLTENGELFF.

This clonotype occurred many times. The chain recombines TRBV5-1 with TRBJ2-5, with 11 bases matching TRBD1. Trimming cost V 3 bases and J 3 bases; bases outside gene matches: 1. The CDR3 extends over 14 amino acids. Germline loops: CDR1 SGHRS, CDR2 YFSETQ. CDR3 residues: CASSWGQGEETQYF. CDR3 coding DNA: TGCGCCAGCAGCTGGGGACAGGGGGAAGAGACCCAGTACTTC.

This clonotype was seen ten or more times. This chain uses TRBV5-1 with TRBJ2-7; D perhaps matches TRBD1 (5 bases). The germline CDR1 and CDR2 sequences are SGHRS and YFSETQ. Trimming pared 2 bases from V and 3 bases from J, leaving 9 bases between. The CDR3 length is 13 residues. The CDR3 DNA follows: TGCGCCAGCAGCTTCAGGGTTGGCTACGAGCAGTACGTC. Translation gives CASSFRVGYEQYV.

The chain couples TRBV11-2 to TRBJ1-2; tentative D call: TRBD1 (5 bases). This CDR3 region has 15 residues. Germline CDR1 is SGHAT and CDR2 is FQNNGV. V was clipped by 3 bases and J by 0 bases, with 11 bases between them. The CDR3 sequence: CASSFQGAPNYGYTF. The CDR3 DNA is TGTGCCAGCAGCTTCCAGGGCGCCCCTAACTATGGCTACACCTTC.

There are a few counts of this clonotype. For the CDR3, the DNA is TGCGCCAGCAGCGCCGGACAGGGGAGATCACCCCTCCACTTT. Translating gives CASSAGQGRSPLHF. The genes are TRBV5-1 and TRBJ1-6, with TRBD1 matching 9 bases. V was pared by 4 bases and J by 10 bases, with 6 bases of the junction left unmatched. From germline, CDR1 is SGHRS and CDR2 YFSETQ. This CDR3 is 14 amino acids long.

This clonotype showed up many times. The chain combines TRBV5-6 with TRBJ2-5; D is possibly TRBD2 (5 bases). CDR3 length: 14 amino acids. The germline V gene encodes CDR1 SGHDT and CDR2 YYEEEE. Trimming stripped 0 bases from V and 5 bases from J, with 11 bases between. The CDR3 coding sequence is TGTGCCAGCAGCTTGGCCGGGGTCTCGGAGACCCAGTACTTC. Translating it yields CASSLAGVSETQYF.

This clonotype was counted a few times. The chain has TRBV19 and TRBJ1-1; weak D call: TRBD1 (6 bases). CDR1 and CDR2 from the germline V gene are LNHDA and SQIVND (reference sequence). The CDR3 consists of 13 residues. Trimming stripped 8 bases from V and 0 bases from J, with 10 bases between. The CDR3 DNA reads TGTGCCAGTGGACAGACAGTGAACACTGAAGCTTTCTTT. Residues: CASGQTVNTEAFF.

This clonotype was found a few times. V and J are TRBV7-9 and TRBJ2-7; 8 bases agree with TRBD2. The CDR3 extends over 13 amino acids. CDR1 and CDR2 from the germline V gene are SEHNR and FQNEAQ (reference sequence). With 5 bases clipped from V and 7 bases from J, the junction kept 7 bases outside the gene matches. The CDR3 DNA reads TGTGCCAGCAGCGCCCCAGCGGGGGTAGAGCAGTACTTC. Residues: CASSAPAGVEQYF. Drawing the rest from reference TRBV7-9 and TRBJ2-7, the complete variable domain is DTGVSQNPRHKITKRGQNVTFRCDPISEHNRLYWYRQTLGQGPEFLTYFQNEAQLEKSRLLSDRFSAERPKGSFSTLEIQRTEQGDSAMYLCASSAPAGVEQYFGPGTRLTVT.

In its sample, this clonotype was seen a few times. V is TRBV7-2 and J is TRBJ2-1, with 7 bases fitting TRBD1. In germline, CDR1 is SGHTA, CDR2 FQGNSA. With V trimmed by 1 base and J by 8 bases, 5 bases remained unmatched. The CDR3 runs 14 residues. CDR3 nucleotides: TGTGCCAGCAGCTTAGGGCTGGACAGGCATGAGCAGTTCTTC. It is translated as CASSLGLDRHEQFF.

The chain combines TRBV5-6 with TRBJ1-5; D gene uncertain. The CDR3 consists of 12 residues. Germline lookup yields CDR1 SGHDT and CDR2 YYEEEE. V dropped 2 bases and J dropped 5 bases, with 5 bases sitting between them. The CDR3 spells CASSFGYQPQHF. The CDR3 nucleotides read TGTGCCAGCAGCTTCGGGTATCAGCCCCAGCATTTT.

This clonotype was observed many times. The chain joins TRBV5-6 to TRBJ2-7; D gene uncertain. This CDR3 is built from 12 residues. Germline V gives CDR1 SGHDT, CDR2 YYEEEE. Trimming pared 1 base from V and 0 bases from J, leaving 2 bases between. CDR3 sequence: CASSLNSYEQYF. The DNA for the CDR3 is TGTGCCAGCAGCTTGAACTCCTACGAGCAGTACTTC.

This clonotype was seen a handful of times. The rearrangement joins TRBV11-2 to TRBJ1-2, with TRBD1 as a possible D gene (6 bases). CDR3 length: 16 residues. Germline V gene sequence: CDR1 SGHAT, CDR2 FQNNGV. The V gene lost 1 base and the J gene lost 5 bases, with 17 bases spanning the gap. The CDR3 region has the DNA TGTGCCAGCAGCTTAGTGCCTGGGGGGCGTTCTTATGGCTACACCTTC. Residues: CASSLVPGGRSYGYTF. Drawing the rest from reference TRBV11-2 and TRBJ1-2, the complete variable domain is EAGVAQSPRYKIIEKRQSVAFWCNPISGHATLYWYQQILGQGPKLLIQFQNNGVVDDSQLPKDRFSAERLKGVDSTLKIQPAKLEDSAVYLCASSLVPGGRSYGYTFGSGTRLTVV.